This paragraph reports one T cell receptor (beta chain). This sample is drawn from a study of blood T cell repertoires in COVID-19. About the research overall: Researchers got acute and convalescent COVID-19 samples from the United States, Italy and Spain. In each case, the material was cDNA or gDNA derived from T cells, B-cell-depleted T cells, or PBMCs.

Authors' analysis steps: Amplification of reference gene primers was used by the study to estimate nucleated cell counts. Profiling relied on immunoSEQ multiplex PCR, and the TCRdb table lists in-frame clones only, not all of them. D and trimming come from the DNA, and the V and J calls and clone size come from that table. The sample consists of about 100,000 clones, around 90% of them appearing once. This CDR3 region has 16 residues. V dropped 5 bases and J dropped 6; count of bases not matched to a gene: 11. Germline V lookup: CDR1 MDHEN, CDR2 SYDVKM. The chain carries TRBV28 and TRBJ2-1, with TRBD1 matching 9 bases. The clonotype was recovered from an older woman with acute or convalescent COVID-19. The sequencing input was peripheral blood. CDR3 residues: CASSPARDRAGNEQFF. In DNA form, the CDR3 reads TGTGCCAGCAGTCCGGCGCGGGACAGGGCGGGCAATGAGCAGTTCTTC.